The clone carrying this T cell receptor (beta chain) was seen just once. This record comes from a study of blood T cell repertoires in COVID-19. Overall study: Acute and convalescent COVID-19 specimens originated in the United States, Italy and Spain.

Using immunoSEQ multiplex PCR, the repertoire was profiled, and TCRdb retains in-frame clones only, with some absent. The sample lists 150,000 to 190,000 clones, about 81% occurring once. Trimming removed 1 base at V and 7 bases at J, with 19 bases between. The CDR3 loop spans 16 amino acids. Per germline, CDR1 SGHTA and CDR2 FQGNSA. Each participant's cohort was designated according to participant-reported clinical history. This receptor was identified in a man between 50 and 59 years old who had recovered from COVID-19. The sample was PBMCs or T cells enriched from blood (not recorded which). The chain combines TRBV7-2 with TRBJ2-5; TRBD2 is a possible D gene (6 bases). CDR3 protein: CASSLGISTGEGTQYF. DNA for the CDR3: TGTGCCAGCAGCTTAGGGATTTCAACGGGGGAAGGGACCCAGTACTTC.